This TCR beta chain was documented in a study of blood T cell repertoires in COVID-19. This clone was counted once. CDR1 and CDR2 (germline): SGHRS, YFSETQ. This CDR3 has 15 amino acids. J lost 10 bases, V lost 3 bases, and 12 bases had no gene match. The table came from immunoSEQ multiplex PCR; TCRdb's copy has only in-frame clones and leaves some out. The sample shows 110,000 or so clones, 81% of them seen only once. The source is a man between 45 and 60 years old with acute or convalescent COVID-19. The V gene is TRBV5-1, the J gene TRBJ2-1, with 8 bases identical to TRBD2. Material for sequencing was peripheral blood. The CDR3 coding sequence is TGCGCCAGCAGCTGGAGGACGGGAGGGGGTACGGAGCAGTTCTTC. It is translated as CASSWRTGGGTEQFF.